This T cell receptor beta chain is from a study of T cell repertoires in cytomegalovirus infection. TCRdb redid the calling of the reads with MiXCR, one entry per CDR3 protein. Of about 340,000 distinct CDR3 sequences listed, around 29% are singletons. To note about this clonotype: Its specificity is not known. A much larger clone sits a single nucleotide away, making a read error possible.

Trimming pared 4 bases from V and 2 bases from J, leaving 5 bases between. Per germline, CDR1 SGHNT and CDR2 YYREEE (reference sequence). The CDR3 consists of 12 residues. The receptor was derived from a human donor in good health (CMV status not recorded). Some clones in this sample may be carry-over from other donors' samples. The chain employs TRBV5-4 and TRBJ2-3, with D uncertain. This specimen consisted of cultured PBMCs, obtained from culture after CMV antigen stimulation. CDR3 coding DNA: TGTGCCAGCAGCGTCCTCACAGATACGCAGTATTTT. As protein: CASSVLTDTQYF.